This T cell receptor (beta chain) is from a study of sequential checkpoint blockade in melanoma. Treatment noted: randomized to nivolumab then ipilimumab (arm A) or the reverse (arm B). This clone was seen only once. Other nucleotide sequences in the sample specify the same CDR3. Clones were read by immunoSEQ multiplex PCR, and TCRdb kept only the in-frame ones, dropping some. Of roughly 17,000 clones listed, 60% to 80% are singletons. The TCR sequence derives from a human donor with melanoma. Sequenced material: CD8+ T cells sorted from blood (inferred from file names), taken from a patient given nivolumab and ipilimumab in sequence.

In DNA, the CDR3 is TGTGCCAGCAGCTTGGACAGCGCTTACGAGCAGTACTTC. Protein sequence: CASSLDSAYEQYF. This chain joins TRBV7-2 and TRBJ2-7; tentative D call: TRBD1 (6 bases). This CDR3 contains 13 residues. Trimming took off 3 bases at V and 4 bases at J, with 10 bases between the two ends. Germline V lookup: CDR1 SGHTA, CDR2 FQGNSA.